Given below is one TCR beta chain in context. Its antigen is still unknown. The protocol used for the library was 5' RACE. The input for every TCR library was around 3,800 ng of total RNA. For each sample, cDNA was synthesized in eight separate reactions using SMARTScribe reverse transcriptase. During cDNA synthesis, unique molecular identifiers containing a 6-nucleotide sample barcode were introduced by template switching. Two nested PCRs of about 15 and 9 cycles amplified the TCRalpha and TCRbeta cDNA, and bead purification followed each PCR. Before amplification, the cDNA was treated with uracil DNA-glycosylase and purified using the QIAquick PCR purification kit. The second PCR added Illumina TruSeq-compatible adapters along with sample-specific barcodes. TapeStation and Qubit were used to check library quality and concentration, and approximately 5.4 ng of each library was pooled. Sequencing of the pooled libraries was done on an Illumina HiSeq2500 single-index Rapid Run using custom sequencing primers and 2 x 100 bp reads. Per the original workflow: PCR and sequencing errors were corrected by UMI-based consensus assembly using MiGEC version 1.2.6. MiXCR version 2.1.1 was used for V(D)J alignment, clonotype assembly and CDR3 extraction. To normalise gene usage, clonotype sharing and MAIT/NKT TCR abundance, the analysis used the top 1000, 10 000 and 20 000 clonotypes per sample. After downsampling to 27 000 UMIs, diversity was calculated as the inverse Simpson index using the vegan R package. Paired Mann-Whitney U tests were applied to discordant twin pairs, and Benjamini-Hochberg correction was used for multiple testing. TCRdb reprocessed the reads and lists each CDR3 protein sequence as a single entry, with no DNA. None of the V and J calls come from the authors' own analysis; TCRdb made them. The table for this sample shows over 130,000 distinct CDR3 sequences. Clones ranked in the top ten supply around 2.5% of the sample.

From each donor, an approximately 2.5 ml peripheral blood sample was drawn into PAXgene tubes and stored at -80 degrees C. Total RNA was isolated from whole blood with the PAXgene blood miRNA kit on an automated QIAcube, without T cell sorting. Peripheral blood from monozygotic twin pairs who were concordant or discordant for inflammatory bowel disease underwent deep TCRalpha and TCRbeta repertoire profiling using unique molecular barcoding. Smoking habits were recorded for all twin pairs, and individuals were classified as current, former or never smokers. This sample was included in a study of monozygotic twins with inflammatory bowel disease (dated by TCRdb to 2018 to 2020). As for the study more broadly: In total, 28 monozygotic twin pairs made up the full study: 19 Danish pairs, all IBD-discordant, plus nine German pairs, of which four were IBD-concordant and five were IBD-discordant. Each individual had, on average, about 151 000 unique TCRalpha sequences and 181 000 unique TCRbeta sequences available for analysis. The search for disease-associated traits relied mainly on comparing IBD patients with their genetically identical healthy co-twins within discordant pairs. Overall study outcomes, separate from this receptor: Concordant and discordant twins showed no difference in repertoire similarity, possibly because of limited statistical power. Differing immunosuppressive treatments among patients may have added background noise and inter-individual variability to the repertoires. IBD patients shared fewer clonotypes with other individuals than healthy twins did, most markedly in patients showing signs of disease activity. TCRbeta repertoire diversity, by inverse Simpson index, was decreased in IBD patients compared with their healthy co-twins. The analysis was unable to tell apart different T cell subtypes. No single strong signal or clonotype linked to IBD turned up in the results, so the idea that one exists was not supported.

Spanning cysteine to phenylalanine, the CDR3 consists of 15 amino acids. DNA is not on record. Per the germline V gene (reference sequence), DFQATT is the CDR1 and SNEGSKA is the CDR2. The specimen was blood. The rearrangement joined TRBV20-1 to TRBJ2-6; TCRdb outputs TRBD1, but without DNA this stays unchecked. The origin of this receptor is a human donor with ulcerative colitis or Crohn's disease, or a healthy co-twin of an affected twin (not recorded which). The CDR3 here reads CSAPTGFSGANVLTF.